This T cell receptor beta chain was captured by sequencing in a study of T cells in women clearing cervical HPV infection. Study-level information: Controls gave blood once infection was undetectable; cases at lesion identification. For cases, blood was sampled a median about 140 days after lesion detection, interquartile range roughly 80 to 230 days. Study observations and caveats: Richness differences could reflect unmeasured T-cell content per sample.

Average input was around 1,100 ng genomic DNA for immunoSEQ TCR beta CDR3 amplification. The data were produced by immunoSEQ multiplex PCR, yet TCRdb's version contains in-frame clones alone and is incomplete. Across about 14,000 clones, the top ten clones capture under 9% of the sample. This CDR3 spans 15 amino acids. Germline assignment: CDR1 SGHTS and CDR2 YDEGEE. V was clipped by 1 base and J by 2 bases, with 12 bases between them. A note on this clone: The antigen is undetermined. The missing CDR3 end, 3 residues past where the read stops, is filled in from the germline J gene.

Sequenced input: blood buffy coat. The sequence derives from a woman aged 18 to 75 with a cervical HPV16 infection that either progressed to CIN3+ or cleared (not recorded which). The V gene is TRBV5-8, the J gene TRBJ2-5, with a tentative D call TRBD1 (6 bases). The CDR3 sequence: CASSLRGGNQETQYF. The CDR3 DNA, read in part, is TGTGCCAGCAGCTTGCGAGGGGGTAATCAAGAGACC.